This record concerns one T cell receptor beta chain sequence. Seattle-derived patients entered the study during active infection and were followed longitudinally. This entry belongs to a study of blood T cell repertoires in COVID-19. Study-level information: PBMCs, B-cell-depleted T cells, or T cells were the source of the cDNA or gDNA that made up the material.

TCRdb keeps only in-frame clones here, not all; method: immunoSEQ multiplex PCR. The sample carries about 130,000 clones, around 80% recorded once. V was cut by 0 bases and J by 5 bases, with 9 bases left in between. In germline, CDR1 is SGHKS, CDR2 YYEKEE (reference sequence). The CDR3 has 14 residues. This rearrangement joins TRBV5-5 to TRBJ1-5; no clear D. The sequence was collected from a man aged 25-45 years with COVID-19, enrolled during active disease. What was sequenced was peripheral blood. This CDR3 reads CASSLVPGDQPQHF. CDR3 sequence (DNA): TGTGCCAGCAGCTTGGTACCGGGAGATCAGCCCCAGCATTTT.